In its sample, the clone carrying this TCR beta chain was seen once. The germline V and J ends were trimmed by 4 bases and 3 bases, with 13 bases remaining between them. The CDR3 totals 14 residues. The germline CDR1 and CDR2 sequences are SGHRS and YFSETQ. The entry originates in a study of blood T cell repertoires in COVID-19. Study as a whole: The United States, Italy and Spain supplied acute and convalescent COVID-19 samples. PBMCs, B-cell-depleted T cells, or T cells were the source of the cDNA or gDNA that made up the material.

Sequenced by immunoSEQ multiplex PCR; TCRdb stores in-frame clones only, minus some. The sample contains 150,000 to 200,000 clones, 70% to 90% of which appear only once. The clonotype originates from a woman aged 45-59 years with COVID-19, enrolled during active disease. The sample taken for sequencing was peripheral blood. The chain joins TRBV5-1 to TRBJ1-2; D ambiguous. The CDR3 DNA sequence: TGCGCCAGCAGCCCCCTAACGAGTTACTATGGCTACACCTTC. Translating it yields CASSPLTSYYGYTF.